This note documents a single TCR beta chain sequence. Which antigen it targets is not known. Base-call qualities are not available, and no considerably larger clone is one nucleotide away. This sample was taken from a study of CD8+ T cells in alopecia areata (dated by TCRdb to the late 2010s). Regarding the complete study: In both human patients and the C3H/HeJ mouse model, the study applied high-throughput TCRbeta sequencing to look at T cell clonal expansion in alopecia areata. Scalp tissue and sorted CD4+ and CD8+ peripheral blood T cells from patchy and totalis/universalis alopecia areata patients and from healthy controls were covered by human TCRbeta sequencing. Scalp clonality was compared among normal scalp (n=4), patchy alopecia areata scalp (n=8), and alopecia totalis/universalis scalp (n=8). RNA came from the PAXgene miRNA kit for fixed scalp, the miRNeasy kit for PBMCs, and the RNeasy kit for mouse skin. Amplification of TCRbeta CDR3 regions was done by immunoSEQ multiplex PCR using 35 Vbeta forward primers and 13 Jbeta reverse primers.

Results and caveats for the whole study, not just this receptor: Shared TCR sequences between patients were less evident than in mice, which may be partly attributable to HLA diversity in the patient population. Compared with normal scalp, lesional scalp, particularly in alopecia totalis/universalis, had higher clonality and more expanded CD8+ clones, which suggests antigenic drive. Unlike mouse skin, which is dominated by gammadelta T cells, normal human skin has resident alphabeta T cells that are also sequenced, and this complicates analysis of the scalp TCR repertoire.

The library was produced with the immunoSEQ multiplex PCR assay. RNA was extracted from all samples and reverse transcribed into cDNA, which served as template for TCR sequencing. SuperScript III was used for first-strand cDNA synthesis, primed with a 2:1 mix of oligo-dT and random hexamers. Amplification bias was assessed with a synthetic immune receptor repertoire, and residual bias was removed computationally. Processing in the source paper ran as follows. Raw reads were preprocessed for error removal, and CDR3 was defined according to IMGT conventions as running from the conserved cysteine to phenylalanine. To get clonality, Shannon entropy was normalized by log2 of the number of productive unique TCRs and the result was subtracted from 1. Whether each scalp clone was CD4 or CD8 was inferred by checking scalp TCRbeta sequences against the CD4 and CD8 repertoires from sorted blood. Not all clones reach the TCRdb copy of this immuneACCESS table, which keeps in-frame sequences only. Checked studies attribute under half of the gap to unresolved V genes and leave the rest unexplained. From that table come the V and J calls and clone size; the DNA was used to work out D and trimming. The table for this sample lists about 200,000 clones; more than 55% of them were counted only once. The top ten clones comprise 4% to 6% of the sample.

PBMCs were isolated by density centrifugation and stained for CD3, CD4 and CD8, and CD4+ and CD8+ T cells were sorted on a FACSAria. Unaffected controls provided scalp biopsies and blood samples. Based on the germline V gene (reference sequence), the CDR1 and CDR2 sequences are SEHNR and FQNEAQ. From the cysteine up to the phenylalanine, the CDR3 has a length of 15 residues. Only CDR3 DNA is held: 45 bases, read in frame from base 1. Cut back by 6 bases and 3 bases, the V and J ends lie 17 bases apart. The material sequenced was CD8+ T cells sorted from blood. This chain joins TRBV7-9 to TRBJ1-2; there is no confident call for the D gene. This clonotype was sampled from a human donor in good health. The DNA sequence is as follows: TGTGCCAGCAGTTGGCTGGTCGCTGGGGACTATGGCTACACCTTC. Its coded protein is CASSWLVAGDYGYTF.